The rows below give T cell receptor beta chains drawn from one sample of a study of T-cell memory formation after mild COVID-19. TCRdb ran MiXCR on the 5' RACE reads and lists one entry per CDR3 protein. This table holds 90,000 to 120,000 distinct CDR3 sequences, approximately 15% found once. Sequencing was carried out using PBMCs or a T cell subset sorted from them (not recorded which). The receptors shown here come from a man aged 18 to 29 who had mild COVID-19 (a few samples of this study predate the infection). Cell type and time point are not known. Each CDR3 is given with its conserved first and last residue. The D gene is left open where the match is weak. Expanded clones are given a class, and other clones once, few, many or no size at all.

NA	TRBJ1-2	few	TRBV13	14	CASSRPGANYGYTF	TGTGCCAGCAGCCGTCCGGGGGCTAACTATGGCTACACCTTC
TRBD1	TRBJ2-7	NA	TRBV7-9	12	CASSTTGQEQYF	TGTGCCAGCAGCACGACAGGGCAAGAGCAGTACTTC
NA	TRBJ1-2	few	TRBV5-5	14	CASSLSGTYYGYTF	TGTGCCAGCAGCTTGAGCGGGACGTACTATGGCTACACCTTC
TRBD1	TRBJ2-1	few	TRBV5-1	18	CASSGGQGVQERYNEQFF	TGCGCCAGCAGCGGAGGACAGGGGGTGCAGGAGCGCTACAATGAGCAGTTCTTC
NA	TRBJ1-4	NA	TRBV6-5	14	CASSLLSANEKLFF	TGTGCCAGCAGCCTCCTCAGCGCGAATGAAAAACTGTTTTTT
NA	TRBJ2-3	NA	TRBV2	14	CASWGEESTDTQYF	TGTGCCAGCTGGGGGGAAGAAAGCACAGATACGCAGTATTTT
NA	TRBJ1-1	few	TRBV6-2/TRBV6-3	11	CASSYTTEAFF	TGTGCCAGCAGTTATACCACTGAAGCTTTCTTT
NA	TRBJ1-3	few	TRBV4-1	13	CASSLGPGNTIYF	TGCGCCAGCAGCCTAGGGCCAGGAAACACCATATATTTT
TRBD1	TRBJ1-1	few	TRBV7-2	15	CASSRMGTGNTEAFF	TGTGCCAGCAGCCGCATGGGGACAGGGAACACTGAAGCTTTCTTT
TRBD1	TRBJ2-4	NA	TRBV5-1	24	CASSLVADRGPLHHTGLAKNIQYF	TGCGCCAGCAGCTTGGTGGCTGACAGGGGGCCGCTCCATCACACCGGTCTAGCCAAAAACATTCAGTACTTC
TRBD1	TRBJ2-1	few	TRBV2	14	CASRSGTGNNEQFF	TGTGCCAGTCGATCCGGGACAGGGAACAATGAGCAGTTCTTC
NA	TRBJ2-2	few	TRBV4-3	16	CASSQGRGLARGELFF	TGCGCCAGCAGCCAAGGCCGGGGGCTTGCCCGGGGGGAGCTGTTTTTT
TRBD2	TRBJ2-1	few	TRBV7-9	13	CAGTSGSYNEQFF	TGTGCCGGGACTAGCGGGTCCTACAATGAGCAGTTCTTC
NA	TRBJ2-1	NA	TRBV9	13	CASSVVSFDEQFF	TGTGCCAGCAGCGTAGTCTCCTTCGATGAGCAGTTCTTC
TRBD1	TRBJ2-4	NA	TRBV20-1	14	CSASPGQDVNIQYF	TGCAGTGCTAGTCCGGGACAGGACGTAAACATTCAGTACTTC
NA	TRBJ2-3	few	TRBV6-5	15	CASSYGDPGTDTQYF	TGTGCCAGCAGTTACGGGGACCCAGGCACAGATACGCAGTATTTT
NA	TRBJ2-3	NA	TRBV7-2	14	CASSLSSKTDTQYF	TGTGCCAGCAGCTTATCGTCAAAGACGGATACGCAGTATTTT
NA	TRBJ2-2	few	TRBV7-3	16	CASSLTPPGGSGELFF	TGTGCCAGCAGCTTAACCCCCCCAGGCGGTTCCGGGGAGCTGTTTTTT
NA	TRBJ1-6	few	TRBV5-4	15	CASTTREGWNSPLHF	TGTGCCAGCACCACCCGGGAGGGTTGGAATTCACCCCTCCACTTT
NA	TRBJ2-2	NA	TRBV2	13	CASRGQGRGELFF	TGTGCCAGCAGAGGCCAGGGTCGCGGGGAGCTGTTTTTT
NA	TRBJ1-1	few	TRBV5-6	16	CASSLAYVTRSTEAFF	TGTGCCAGCAGCTTGGCGTATGTCACTCGCTCCACTGAAGCTTTCTTT
TRBD2	TRBJ2-2	few	TRBV28	17	CASSFPRAGVDTGELFF	TGTGCCAGCAGCTTCCCGAGGGCGGGGGTCGACACCGGGGAGCTGTTTTTT
NA	TRBJ2-5	few	TRBV4-3	16	CASSQDPFAGLETQYF	TGCGCCAGCAGCCAGGACCCCTTCGCGGGGCTGGAGACCCAGTACTTC
NA	TRBJ2-7	NA	TRBV20-1	16	CSARDPAGGGSYEQYF	TGCAGTGCTAGAGACCCGGCCGGTGGCGGTTCCTACGAGCAGTACTTC
TRBD1	TRBJ1-1	many	TRBV6-5	13	CASSAGTGSQAFF	TGTGCCAGCAGTGCCGGGACAGGGTCCCAAGCTTTCTTT
TRBD1	TRBJ1-1	NA	TRBV12-3/TRBV12-4	17	CASSSGQGPPWNTEAFF	TGTGCCAGCAGTTCCGGACAGGGGCCGCCGTGGAACACTGAAGCTTTCTTT
NA	TRBJ1-2	NA	TRBV5-1	13	CASSPATDYGYTF	TGCGCCAGCAGCCCAGCCACGGATTATGGCTACACCTTC
NA	TRBJ1-1	NA	TRBV27	13	CASSSQGNTEAFF	TGTGCCAGCAGTTCACAGGGGAACACTGAAGCTTTCTTT
NA	TRBJ1-1	many	TRBV7-3	15	CASSPLGGSSTEAFF	TGTGCCAGCAGCCCCCTCGGGGGCTCAAGCACTGAAGCTTTCTTT
NA	TRBJ2-7	few	TRBV20-1	12	CSAEPQGYEQYF	TGCAGTGCTGAACCCCAGGGATACGAGCAGTACTTC